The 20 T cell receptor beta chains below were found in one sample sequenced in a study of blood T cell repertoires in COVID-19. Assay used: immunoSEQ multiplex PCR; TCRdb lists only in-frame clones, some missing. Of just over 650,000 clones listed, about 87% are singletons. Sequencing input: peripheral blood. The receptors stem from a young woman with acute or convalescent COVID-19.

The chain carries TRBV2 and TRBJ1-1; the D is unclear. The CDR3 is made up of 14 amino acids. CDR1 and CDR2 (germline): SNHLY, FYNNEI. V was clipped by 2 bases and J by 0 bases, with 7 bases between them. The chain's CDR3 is CASSEPEVNTEAFF. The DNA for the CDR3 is TGTGCCAGCAGTGAACCAGAGGTGAACACTGAAGCTTTCTTT.

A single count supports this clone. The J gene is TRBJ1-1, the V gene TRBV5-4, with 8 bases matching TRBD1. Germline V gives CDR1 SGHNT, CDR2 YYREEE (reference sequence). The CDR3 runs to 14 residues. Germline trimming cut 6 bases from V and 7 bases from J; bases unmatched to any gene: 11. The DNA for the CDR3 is TGTGCCAGCACCGCTGGCAGGGGGCGGGTTGAAGCTTTCTTT. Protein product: CASTAGRGRVEAFF.

CDR3 nucleotides: TGCGCCAGCAGCGTTGCAGGGGGGCGTAACACTGAAGCTTTCTTT. This translates into CASSVAGGRNTEAFF. V is TRBV5-1 and J is TRBJ1-1; 7 bases map to TRBD1. The junction had 8 bases not matched to a gene; V was cut back by 4 bases and J by 2 bases. Germline CDR1 and CDR2: SGHRS and YFSETQ. This CDR3 comprises 15 residues.

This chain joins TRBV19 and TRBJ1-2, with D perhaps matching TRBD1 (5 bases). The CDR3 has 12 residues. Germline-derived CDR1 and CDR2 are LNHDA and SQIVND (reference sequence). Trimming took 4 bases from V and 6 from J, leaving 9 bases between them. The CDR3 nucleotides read TGTGCCAGTAGTACAGGGAGGCATGGCTACACCTTC. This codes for CASSTGRHGYTF.

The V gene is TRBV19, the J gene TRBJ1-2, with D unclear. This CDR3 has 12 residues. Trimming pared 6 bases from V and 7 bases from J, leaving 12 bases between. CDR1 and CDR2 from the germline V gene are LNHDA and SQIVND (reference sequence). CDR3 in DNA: TGTGCCAGTAGCCGACTATCTGGTGGCTACACCTTC. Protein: CASSRLSGGYTF.

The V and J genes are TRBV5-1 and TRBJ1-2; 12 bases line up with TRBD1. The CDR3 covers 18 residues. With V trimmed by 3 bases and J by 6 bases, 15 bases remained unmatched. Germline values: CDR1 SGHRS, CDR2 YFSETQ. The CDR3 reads CASSWAVRDRGRLDGYTF. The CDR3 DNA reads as TGCGCCAGCAGCTGGGCGGTAAGGGACAGGGGGCGTTTGGATGGCTACACCTTC.

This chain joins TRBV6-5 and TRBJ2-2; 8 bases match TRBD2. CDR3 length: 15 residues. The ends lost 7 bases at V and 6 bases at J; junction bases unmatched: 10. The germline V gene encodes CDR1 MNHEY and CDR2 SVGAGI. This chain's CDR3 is CASTPGRGAPGELFF. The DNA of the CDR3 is TGTGCCAGCACTCCCGGGAGGGGGGCCCCCGGGGAGCTGTTTTTT.

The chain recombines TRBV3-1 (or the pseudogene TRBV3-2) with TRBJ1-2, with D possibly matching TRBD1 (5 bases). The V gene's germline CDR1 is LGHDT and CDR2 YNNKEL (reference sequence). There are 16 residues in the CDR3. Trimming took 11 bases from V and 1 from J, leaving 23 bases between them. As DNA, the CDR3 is TGTGCCGTAATCCGGGGGTTGAAACCCCATAACTATGGCTACACCTTC. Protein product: CAVIRGLKPHNYGYTF.

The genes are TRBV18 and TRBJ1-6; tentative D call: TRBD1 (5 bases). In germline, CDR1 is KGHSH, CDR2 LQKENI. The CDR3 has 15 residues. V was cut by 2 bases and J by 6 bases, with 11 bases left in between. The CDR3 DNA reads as TGTGCCAGCTCACCAGGACAAATTTCTAATTCACCCCTCCACTTT. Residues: CASSPGQISNSPLHF.

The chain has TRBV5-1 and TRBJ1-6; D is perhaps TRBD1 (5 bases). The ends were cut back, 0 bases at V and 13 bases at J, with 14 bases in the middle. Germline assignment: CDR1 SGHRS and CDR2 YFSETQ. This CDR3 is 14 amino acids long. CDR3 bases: TGCGCCAGCAGCTTGGATCCGCTCGACAGCCCCCTCCACTTT. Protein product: CASSLDPLDSPLHF.

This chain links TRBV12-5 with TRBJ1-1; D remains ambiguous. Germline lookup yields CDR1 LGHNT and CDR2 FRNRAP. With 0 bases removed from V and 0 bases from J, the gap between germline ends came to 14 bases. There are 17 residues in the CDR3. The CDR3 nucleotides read TGTGCTAGTGGTTTGGTACTGGGCCCCTCTATGAACACTGAAGCTTTCTTT. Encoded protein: CASGLVLGPSMNTEAFF.

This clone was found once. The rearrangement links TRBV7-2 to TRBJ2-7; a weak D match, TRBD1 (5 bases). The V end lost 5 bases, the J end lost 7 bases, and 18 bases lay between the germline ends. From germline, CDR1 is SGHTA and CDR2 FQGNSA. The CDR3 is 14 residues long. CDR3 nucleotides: TGTGCCAGCAGCACAGACAGCTATTGGGGTGAGCAGTACTTC. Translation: CASSTDSYWGEQYF. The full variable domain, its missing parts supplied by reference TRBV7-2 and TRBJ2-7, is GAGVSQSPSNKVTEKGKDVELRCDPISGHTALYWYRQSLGQGLEFLIYFQGNSAPDKSGLPSDRFSAERTGGSVSTLTIQRTQQEDSAVYLCASSTDSYWGEQYFGPGTRLTVT.

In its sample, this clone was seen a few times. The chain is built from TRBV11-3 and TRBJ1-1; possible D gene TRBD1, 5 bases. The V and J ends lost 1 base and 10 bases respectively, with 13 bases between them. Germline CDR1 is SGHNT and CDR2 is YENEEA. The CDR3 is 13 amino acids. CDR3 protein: CASSLGRGQGAFF. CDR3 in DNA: TGTGCCAGCAGCTTAGGAAGGGGCCAGGGAGCTTTCTTT.

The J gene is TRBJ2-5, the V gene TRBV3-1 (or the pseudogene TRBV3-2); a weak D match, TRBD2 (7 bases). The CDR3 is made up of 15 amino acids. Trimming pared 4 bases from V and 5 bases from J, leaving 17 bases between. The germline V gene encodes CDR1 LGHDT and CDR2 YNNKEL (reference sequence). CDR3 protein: CASSRTKAGAETQYF. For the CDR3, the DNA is TGTGCCAGCAGCCGTACCAAGGCGGGGGCTGAGACCCAGTACTTC.

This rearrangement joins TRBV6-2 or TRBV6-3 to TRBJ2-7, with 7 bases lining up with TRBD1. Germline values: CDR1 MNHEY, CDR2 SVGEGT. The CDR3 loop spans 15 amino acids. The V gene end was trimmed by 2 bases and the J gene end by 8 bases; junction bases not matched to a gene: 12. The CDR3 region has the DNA TGTGCCAGCAGTTACGAGCCGGGACAGAGCTTTCAGCAGTACTTC. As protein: CASSYEPGQSFQQYF.

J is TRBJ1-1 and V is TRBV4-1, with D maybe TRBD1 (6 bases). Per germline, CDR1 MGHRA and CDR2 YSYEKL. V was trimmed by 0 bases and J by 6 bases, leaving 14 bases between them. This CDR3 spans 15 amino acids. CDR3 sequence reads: CASSQEEGVGAEAFF. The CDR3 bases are TGCGCCAGCAGCCAAGAAGAGGGGGTGGGGGCTGAAGCTTTCTTT.

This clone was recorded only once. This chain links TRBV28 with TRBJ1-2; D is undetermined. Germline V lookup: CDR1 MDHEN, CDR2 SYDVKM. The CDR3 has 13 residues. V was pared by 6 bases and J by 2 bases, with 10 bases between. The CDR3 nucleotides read TGTGCCAGCAGGGGAGCCCCGAACTATGGCTACACCTTC. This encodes CASRGAPNYGYTF.

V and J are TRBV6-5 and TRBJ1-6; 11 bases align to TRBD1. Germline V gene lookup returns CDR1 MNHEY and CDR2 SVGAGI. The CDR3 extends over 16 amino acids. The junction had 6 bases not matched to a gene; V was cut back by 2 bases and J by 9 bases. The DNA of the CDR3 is TGTGCCAGCAGTTACGTACCGGGACAGGGGGGTTCACCCCTCCACTTT. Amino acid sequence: CASSYVPGQGGSPLHF.

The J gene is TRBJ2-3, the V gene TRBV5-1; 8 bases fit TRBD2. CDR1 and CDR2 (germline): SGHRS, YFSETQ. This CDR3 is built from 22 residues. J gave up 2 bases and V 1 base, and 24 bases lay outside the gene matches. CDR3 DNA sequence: TGCGCCAGCAGCTTGTCCTCGGTGGGCTGGCGGGGGGCTCGACCCTACACAGATACGCAGTATTTT. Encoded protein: CASSLSSVGWRGARPYTDTQYF. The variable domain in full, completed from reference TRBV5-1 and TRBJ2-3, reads KAGVTQTPRYLIKTRGQQVTLSCSPISGHRSVSWYQQTPGQGLQFLFEYFSETQRNKGNFPGRFSGRQFSNSRSEMNVSTLELGDSALYLCASSLSSVGWRGARPYTDTQYFGPGTRLTVL.

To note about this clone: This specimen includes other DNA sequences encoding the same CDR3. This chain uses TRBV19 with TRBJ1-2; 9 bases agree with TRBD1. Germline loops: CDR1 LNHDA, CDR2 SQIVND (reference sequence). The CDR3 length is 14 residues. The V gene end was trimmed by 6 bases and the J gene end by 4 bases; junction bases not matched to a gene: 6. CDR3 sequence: CASSRDRVGYGYTF. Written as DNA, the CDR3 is TGTGCCAGTAGCCGGGACAGGGTCGGCTATGGCTACACCTTC.